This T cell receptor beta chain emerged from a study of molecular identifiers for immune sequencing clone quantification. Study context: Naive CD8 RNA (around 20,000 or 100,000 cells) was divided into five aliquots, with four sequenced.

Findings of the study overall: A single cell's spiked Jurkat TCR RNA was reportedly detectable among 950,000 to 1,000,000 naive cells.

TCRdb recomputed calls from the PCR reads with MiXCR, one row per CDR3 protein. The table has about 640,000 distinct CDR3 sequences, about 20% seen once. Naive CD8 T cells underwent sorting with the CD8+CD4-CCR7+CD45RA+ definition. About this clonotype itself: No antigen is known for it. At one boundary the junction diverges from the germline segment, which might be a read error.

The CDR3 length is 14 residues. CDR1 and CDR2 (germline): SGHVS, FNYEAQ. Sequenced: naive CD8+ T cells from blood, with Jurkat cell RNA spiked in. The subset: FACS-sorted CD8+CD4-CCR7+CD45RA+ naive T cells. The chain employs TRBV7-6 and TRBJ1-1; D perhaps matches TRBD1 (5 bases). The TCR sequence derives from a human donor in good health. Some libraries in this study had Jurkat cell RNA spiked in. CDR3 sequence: CASGLGQGHTEAFF. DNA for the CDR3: TGTGCCAGCGGCTTAGGGCAGGGACACACTGAAGCTTTCTTT.